One sample yielded the 18 T cell receptor beta chains listed below, sequenced in a study of blood T cell repertoires in COVID-19. Profiling relied on immunoSEQ multiplex PCR, and the TCRdb table lists in-frame clones only, not all of them. The sample lists 100,000 or so clones, around 85% seen once, with around a fifth in the top ten. Sequencing was carried out using peripheral blood. The receptors here all came from a man between 70 and 80 years old with active or convalescent COVID-19.

Only a few counts were recorded for this clone. V is TRBV9 and J is TRBJ1-5; D unresolved. Germline assignment: CDR1 SGDLS and CDR2 YYNGEE. Trimming took 3 bases from V and 3 from J, leaving 10 bases between them. This CDR3 has 14 residues. This chain's CDR3 is CASSGAQPNQPQHF. The CDR3 coding sequence is TGTGCCAGCAGCGGGGCTCAGCCCAATCAGCCCCAGCATTTT.

The J gene is TRBJ2-7, the V gene TRBV15; perhaps TRBD2 as D (5 bases). This CDR3 contains 14 residues. Germline V gene lookup returns CDR1 LNHNV and CDR2 YYDKDF (reference sequence). The V end lost 6 bases, the J end lost 6 bases, and 18 bases lay between the germline ends. Here the CDR3 reads CATRGGGSTTEQYF. Here the CDR3 DNA reads TGTGCCACCAGGGGCGGTGGGAGCACAACCGAGCAGTACTTC.

The genes are TRBV3-1 (or the pseudogene TRBV3-2) and TRBJ2-7, with 8 bases aligning to TRBD2. Per the germline V gene, CDR1 is LGHDT and CDR2 is YNNKEL (reference sequence). There are 15 residues in the CDR3. Losses at the gene ends were 4 bases for V and 12 bases for J; bases not matched to a gene: 17. CDR3 sequence reads: CASSLLGAGAIQAYF. CDR3 DNA sequence: TGTGCCAGCAGCCTCCTAGGAGCGGGAGCCATCCAGGCGTACTTC.

This clone occurred once. J is TRBJ1-3 and V is TRBV11-2; TRBD1 is a possible D gene (5 bases). V was clipped by 4 bases and J by 0 bases, with 16 bases between them. The germline gives CDR1 SGHAT, CDR2 FQNNGV. This CDR3 has 17 residues. CDR3 region: CASSWTWGTSSGNTIYF. The CDR3 nucleotides are TGTGCCAGCAGCTGGACCTGGGGCACCTCCTCTGGAAACACCATATATTTT.

The chain employs TRBV19 and TRBJ1-6; possibly TRBD1 for D (5 bases). V gave up 3 bases and J gave up 6 bases, with 18 bases separating them. CDR1 and CDR2 from the germline V gene are LNHDA and SQIVND (reference sequence). The CDR3 totals 17 residues. In DNA form, the CDR3 reads TGTGCCAGTAGTATCACCCTCCGCTGGACAAGTAATTCACCCCTCCACTTT. This codes for CASSITLRWTSNSPLHF.

The chain carries TRBV5-1 and TRBJ1-4; a weak D match, TRBD1 (5 bases). This CDR3 contains 15 residues. The germline CDR1 and CDR2 sequences are SGHRS and YFSETQ. The V and J ends lost 1 base and 5 bases respectively, with 12 bases between them. The CDR3 DNA reads as TGCGCCAGCAGCTTGTTAGGGCAGGGAAATGAAAAACTGTTTTTT. Protein: CASSLLGQGNEKLFF.

The genes are TRBV10-3 and TRBJ2-3; D perhaps matches TRBD1 (6 bases). The V gene's germline CDR1 is ENHRY and CDR2 SYGVKD. Trimming shortened V by 2 bases and J by 5 bases, and 14 bases separated the two germline ends. The CDR3 is made up of 15 amino acids. Here the CDR3 reads CAISERVGAVDTQYF. CDR3 DNA sequence: TGTGCCATCAGTGAGCGTGTGGGGGCAGTAGATACGCAGTATTTT.

The genes are TRBV7-9 and TRBJ2-1; tentatively, D is TRBD1 (5 bases). Germline CDR1 and CDR2: SEHNR and FQNEAQ (reference sequence). This CDR3 comprises 15 residues. V was cut by 5 bases and J by 0 bases, with 11 bases left in between. The CDR3 DNA reads TGTGCCAGCAGCGTCGACAGCCCCTCCTACAATGAGCAGTTCTTC. Amino acid sequence: CASSVDSPSYNEQFF.

This clone has only one observation. CDR3 amino acids: CASSQDIRAGAQEQFF. CDR3 sequence (DNA): TGTGCCAGCAGCCAAGATATTCGGGCGGGAGCCCAGGAGCAGTTCTTC. V gene TRBV3-1 (or the pseudogene TRBV3-2) combines with J gene TRBJ2-1, with TRBD2 matching 7 bases. Germline loops: CDR1 LGHDT, CDR2 YNNKEL (reference sequence). The V gene end was trimmed by 0 bases and the J gene end by 10 bases; junction bases not matched to a gene: 12. This CDR3 is 16 amino acids long.

V gene TRBV7-9 combines with J gene TRBJ1-2; possibly TRBD1 for D (5 bases). Per the germline V gene, CDR1 is SEHNR and CDR2 is FQNEAQ (reference sequence). The V end lost 1 base, the J end lost 6 bases, and 9 bases lay between the germline ends. The CDR3 is made up of 13 amino acids. For the CDR3, the DNA is TGTGCCAGCAGCTTAGAACAGGAAGATGGCTACACCTTC. Encoded protein: CASSLEQEDGYTF.

This clone was observed a single time. V gene TRBV5-1 combines with J gene TRBJ1-5, with D possibly being TRBD1 (6 bases). V shed 4 bases and J shed 2 bases, with 10 bases lying between them. The germline gives CDR1 SGHRS, CDR2 YFSETQ. The CDR3 covers 14 residues. The CDR3: CASSVKGGNQPQHF. DNA for the CDR3: TGCGCCAGCAGCGTTAAGGGGGGCAATCAGCCCCAGCATTTT.

The gene calls are TRBV24-1 and TRBJ2-1; D not resolved. Trimming shortened V by 1 base and J by 0 bases, and 9 bases separated the two germline ends. The CDR3 consists of 16 residues. CDR1 KGHDR and CDR2 SFDVKD come from the germline V gene. CDR3 in amino acids: CATSDLGASSYNEQFF. DNA of the CDR3: TGTGCCACCAGTGATTTAGGTGCTAGCTCCTACAATGAGCAGTTCTTC.

The chain uses TRBV5-6 and TRBJ1-1; D is unclear. This CDR3 has 13 amino acids. V was clipped by 2 bases and J by 3 bases, with 8 bases between them. Germline CDR1 and CDR2: SGHDT and YYEEEE. Written as DNA, the CDR3 is TGTGCCAGCAGCTTCGGGGTTGACACTGAAGCTTTCTTT. It is translated as CASSFGVDTEAFF.

The V call is TRBV29-1, the J call TRBJ2-1, with 7 bases fitting TRBD1. Per the germline V gene, CDR1 is SQVTM and CDR2 is ANQGSEA. This CDR3 is built from 13 residues. The V gene end was trimmed by 4 bases and the J gene end by 3 bases; junction bases not matched to a gene: 3. Here the CDR3 reads CSVVGQVYNEQFF. The CDR3 DNA follows: TGCAGCGTTGTTGGACAGGTCTACAATGAGCAGTTCTTC.

The DNA for the CDR3 is TGTGCCAGCAGCTTGGCCGGACAGGGGGCGAACACTGAAGCTTTCTTT. Translated, it gives CASSLAGQGANTEAFF. The chain has TRBV5-5 and TRBJ1-1; 11 positions match TRBD1. The germline CDR1 and CDR2 sequences are SGHKS and YYEKEE (reference sequence). Trimming took 0 bases from V and 1 from J; bases not matched to a gene: 2. The CDR3 is 16 residues long. Variable domain in full (rest from reference TRBV5-5 and TRBJ1-1): DAGVTQSPTHLIKTRGQQVTLRCSPISGHKSVSWYQQVLGQGPQFIFQYYEKEERGRGNFPDRFSARQFPNYSSELNVNALLLGDSALYLCASSLAGQGANTEAFFGQGTRLTVV.

This clone was picked up a small number of times. The CDR3 bases are TGTGCCAGCAGTGTGAGGCTAGCGGCTAGCACAGATACGCAGTATTTT. This translates into CASSVRLAASTDTQYF. The chain employs TRBV2 and TRBJ2-3, with TRBD2 matching over 7 bases. CDR1 is SNHLY, CDR2 FYNNEI, per germline. The J segment lost 0 bases and the V segment lost 4 bases, leaving 7 bases of the junction unmatched. The CDR3 is 16 residues long.

The gene calls are TRBV18 and TRBJ1-4, with D unclear. The CDR3 contains 16 residues. Between the trimmed V and J ends, which lost 3 bases and 5 bases, there was a span of 16 bases. The germline CDR1 and CDR2 sequences are KGHSH and LQKENI. CDR3 in DNA: TGTGCCAGCTCACCTCCTTACGGCGAGGGAAATGAAAAACTGTTTTTT. It yields the protein CASSPPYGEGNEKLFF.

The chain has TRBV5-1 and TRBJ1-2, with TRBD1 as a possible D gene (6 bases). The V end lost 2 bases, the J end lost 2 bases, and 10 bases lay between the germline ends. Germline CDR1 SGHRS, CDR2 YFSETQ. The CDR3 is 14 amino acids. The CDR3 region has the DNA TGCGCCAGCAGCTTCCCAGGGGCCAACTATGGCTACACCTTC. Amino acids: CASSFPGANYGYTF.